These 8 T cell receptor beta chains were all obtained from the same sample, sequenced in a study of blood T cell repertoires in COVID-19. The data were produced by immunoSEQ multiplex PCR, yet TCRdb's version contains in-frame clones alone and is incomplete. This repertoire shows about 210,000 clones, approximately 89% found once; its top ten account for 4% to 5.5%. Sample: peripheral blood. These receptors were obtained from a woman aged 40 to 50 with acute or convalescent COVID-19.

The chain has TRBV6-5 and TRBJ2-1, with D tentatively TRBD2 (5 bases). The CDR3 extends over 12 amino acids. Germline V CDR1 and CDR2: MNHEY, SVGAGI. V gave up 7 bases and J gave up 2 bases, with 6 bases separating them. This chain's CDR3 is CASTGTYNEQFF. In nucleotides, the CDR3 is TGTGCCAGCACGGGGACCTACAATGAGCAGTTCTTC.

V and J are TRBV29-1 and TRBJ1-2, with TRBD1 identical over 8 bases. The CDR3 loop spans 13 amino acids. Trimming at V came to 6 bases and at J to 7 bases, leaving 10 bases not matched to a gene. Germline CDR1 SQVTM, CDR2 ANQGSEA. The CDR3 sequence: CSVSGTGRFGYTF. CDR3 nucleotide sequence: TGCAGCGTGTCAGGGACAGGTCGGTTTGGCTACACCTTC.

This rearrangement joins TRBV13 to TRBJ1-1; D is undetermined. This CDR3 comprises 14 residues. In germline, CDR1 is PRHDT, CDR2 FYEKMQ (reference sequence). Trimming took off 0 bases at V and 6 bases at J, with 11 bases between the two ends. CDR3 bases: TGTGCCAGCAGCTTAGGACGAGGGAGCGCTGAAGCTTTCTTT. Translating gives CASSLGRGSAEAFF.

The J gene is TRBJ2-7, the V gene TRBV2; tentatively, D is TRBD2 (5 bases). Germline V gives CDR1 SNHLY, CDR2 FYNNEI. The V and J ends lost 6 bases and 3 bases respectively, with 12 bases between them. The CDR3 loop spans 13 amino acids. The CDR3 spells CASSRGSGYEQYV. The DNA for the CDR3 is TGTGCCAGCAGCCGCGGGTCCGGCTACGAGCAGTACGTC.

This clone turned up a few times. V gene TRBV4-1 combines with J gene TRBJ1-1, with D tentatively TRBD1 (5 bases). The V gene's germline CDR1 is MGHRA and CDR2 YSYEKL. This CDR3 region has 16 residues. The ends were cut back, 0 bases at V and 1 base at J, with 12 bases in the middle. As DNA, the CDR3 is TGCGCCAGCAGCCAAGATCCCGGAGGGGCGAACACTGAAGCTTTCTTT. The encoded protein is CASSQDPGGANTEAFF.

The V and J genes are TRBV3-1 (or the pseudogene TRBV3-2) and TRBJ1-3; D uncertain. Germline CDR1 and CDR2: LGHDT and YNNKEL (reference sequence). The CDR3 totals 15 residues. Trimming left V 4 bases short and J 3 bases short, with 13 bases between. The CDR3 bases are TGTGCCAGCAGCCCAAACCATGCGGTTGGAAACACCATATATTTT. Translated, it gives CASSPNHAVGNTIYF.

As for this clone: Germline and junction disagree at one end, which may indicate a read error. The CDR3 is CASSRSSGGSDNEQFF. CDR3 sequence (DNA): TGTGCCAGCTCACGTTCTAGCGGGGGCTCCGACAATGAGCAGTTCTTC. J is TRBJ2-1 and V is TRBV18; TRBD2 matches 10 bases. Germline V gene data show CDR1 as KGHSH and CDR2 as LQKENI. The CDR3 length is 16 residues.

V gene TRBV12-3 or TRBV12-4 combines with J gene TRBJ2-3, with D tentatively TRBD1 (6 bases). Trimming pared 5 bases from V and 5 bases from J, leaving 11 bases between. The CDR3 length is 13 residues. DNA of the CDR3: TGTGCCAGCAGTCATTTCAGGGGAGATACGCAGTATTTT. Protein: CASSHFRGDTQYF.